This T cell receptor (beta chain) derives from a study of cytomegalovirus exposure and HLA in healthy donors (dated 2017 in TCRdb). For the study in its entirety: An earlier analysis of some 550 of the donors reported roughly 300 Gb of sequence data and 100 million to 130 million unique TCR beta sequences from roughly 180 million T cells. Across some 400 genotyped donors of the cohort, an average of approximately 200,000 unique TCR beta nucleotide sequences per donor were sequenced, and roughly 20% of those sequences were non-productive. The study aimed to test whether signatures of past pathogen exposure could be identified by cataloging public T cell receptors. A later genetic analysis used genome-wide SNP genotypes for about three fifths of the 666 donors, treating that subset as a discovery cohort. Along with the approximately 650-subject first cohort, a separate validation cohort of over 90 different subjects was used. Roughly 300 gigabases of sequencing data and tens of millions of unique TCR sequences made up an early release that covered around 640 HLA-typed donors. Typing coverage differed by locus: A, B, C, DRB1 and DQB1 were typed in roughly 620-630 donors, DQA1 in 500 to 550, DPA1 in some 610, and DPB1 in 472. In an earlier analysis of around 540 of the donors, high-throughput TCR beta sequencing was used to judge whether each TCR beta V gene segment behaved as functional or pseudogenic. The study used immunosequencing to profile the T cell repertoires of some 600 subjects and linked those repertoires to cytomegalovirus serostatus. The later analysis used no new phenotypic data to find candidate immune exposures, relying instead on TCR beta sequences and their occurrence across donors. Donor age, sex, ethnicity and CMV serostatus were compiled alongside the repertoire data. Both class I and class II loci were covered by HLA typing, at four-digit resolution. High-throughput TCR immunosequencing, statistical association of individual TCRs with disease status, and machine learning were combined to predict cytomegalovirus infection status. Of the approximately 400 genotyped donors, 81% fell in the genetic ancestry cluster associated with self-reported Caucasian donors. To study patterns of TCR occurrence, a later analysis re-analyzed previously published TCR beta repertoires from more than 550 donors and added high-resolution HLA genotyping. All discovery cohort repertoires had been generated on a single sequencing platform. Roughly five DR-DQ haplotypes were handled as single units for association and clustering, since linkage in the cohort was strong. What the research found in general, with its limitations: An earlier analysis of some 560 of the donors showed that most TCR beta V segments appeared in productive rearrangements either about 87% or about 30% of the time, which broadly matched IMGT annotations. While some public TCRs were present in many individuals, most TCR sequences turned up only very rarely across donors. A later genetic analysis reported fewer N-insertions in productive TCRs among donors in an Asian-associated ancestry cluster than the roughly 670-donor mean. A further reported finding was that TCR beta sequences accurately predicted the HLA-A and HLA-B alleles for most subjects in the first cohort. The study listed 150 to 200 TCR beta chains as associated with cytomegalovirus. In both the original and validation cohorts, the classifier was reported to diagnose cytomegalovirus status with high specificity and sensitivity. The presence/absence analyses assumed that sequencing depth was roughly uniform across donors, and that assumption may not be true. A later genetic analysis associated a missense DCLRE1C variant with V-gene and J-gene trimming of TCR beta chains, and an independent cohort replicated the association. Because counts were too low, around 17 rarely observed V segments, including chromosome 9 orphons, were left out of the earlier analysis of a few hundred of the donors. The only immune exposure information available for the cohort was CMV serostatus. HLA typing was unavailable for some donors at each locus, so association tests used only the typed subset. In a later analysis, HLA-associated TCR beta chains showed more clonal expansion and lower generation probabilities than non-associated chains that were equally common. In a later analysis, several top co-occurrence clusters were reported to appear linked to parvovirus B19, influenza, CMV and Epstein-Barr virus. When HLA alleles, especially DR and DQ, strongly co-occurred, attributing TCR associations to individual alleles was difficult. In a later analysis, the rate of TCR association differed among HLA loci, with DRB1 alleles having the most associated TCRs and HLA-C alleles having the fewest. A few of the identified cytomegalovirus-associated TCR beta chains were confirmed in vitro to be specific for cytomegalovirus antigens. In a later analysis, most CMV-associated TCR beta chains were found to appear HLA-restricted, with HLA associations seemingly driven largely by CMV exposure. A later analysis associated 16,951 TCR beta sequences with specific HLA alleles at a false discovery rate of 0.05. It was suggested by the authors that the approach could potentially be generalized to other disease states and immunological phenotypes. The sequencing pipeline was judged likely to have produced a cluster of highly shared sequence variants as a technical artifact. The 87-base-pair reads could not distinguish some IMGT-functional V segments, including TRBV6-2 and TRBV6-3, so those segments were excluded. Linkage disequilibrium might explain the correlated functional status among segregating V segments, but an unknown experimental factor could not be excluded. This cohort had only TCR beta chains sequenced, and the lack of alpha or paired-chain data limited which features could be detected.

In total, 500 to 700 healthy bone marrow donors made up the cohort. At the time of sampling, all cohort members were nominally healthy, though unrecorded immune exposures were likely present. The donor tested CMV seropositive and was one of the 289 seropositive cohort members. Each donor provided a peripheral blood sample, and peripheral blood mononuclear cells were used for TCR beta sequencing. Genomic DNA extraction from the blood cell samples was performed with the Qiagen DNeasy Blood Extraction Kit. V is cut by 0 bases and J by 5 bases, and the space between the germline ends is 7 bases. The CDR3 holds 13 amino acids from the cysteine to the phenylalanine. CDR3 DNA only is kept here, 39 bases in frame from base 1. The germline V gene (reference sequence) gives CDR1 as LNHNV and CDR2 as YYDKDF. Library preparation was by the immunoSEQ multiplex PCR assay. For the multiplex PCR, a mixture combining 60 forward primers for TCR Vbeta segments and 13 reverse primers for TCR Jbeta segments was used. A multiplex PCR assay on genomic DNA amplified the CDR3 region of rearranged TCR beta genes. The Illumina HiSeq System was used to sequence the amplified TCR beta libraries as 87-base-pair reads. Per the original workflow: A later analysis tallied 75 million to 95 million unique TCR beta chains across the approximately 670 repertoires, and some 10 million of those chains were shared by two or more donors. To remove PCR and sequencing errors, raw reads were error-corrected and collapsed into unique sequences using a nearest-neighbor algorithm that merged closely related sequences. To assign V, D and J gene segments, CDR3 sequences were aligned to IMGT reference sequences. For a sequence to be retained, at least a six-nucleotide match to both a V gene segment and a J gene segment was required. Rearrangements were classified as productive when the CDR3 lacked stop codons and remained in frame with V and J, and all other rearrangements were classified as non-productive. Following IMGT convention, CDR3 was defined as the stretch from the second conserved V-encoded cysteine to the conserved J-encoded phenylalanine. The earlier analysis of some 540 of the donors excluded any sequence lacking an unambiguous match to a single V gene segment. In an earlier analysis of 450 to 750 of the donors, a V segment was called functional when productive rearrangements were above 56.7%, and segregating when the standard deviation between donors exceeded 5%. A statistical classification framework was built for diagnosing cytomegalovirus status from the catalog of TCR beta chain sequences. V and J gene assignment, in a later analysis, came from comparing TCR nucleotide sequences with IMGT/GENE-DB human TR gene sequences. A later analysis assigned CDR3 sequences and most-parsimonious VDJ recombination scenarios with the TCRdist pipeline. In a later analysis, each TCR beta chain was defined by its CDR3 amino acid sequence together with its V-gene family, and reads without a unique V-gene family were excluded. In a later analysis, 450 to 600 highly shared, low-generation-probability nucleotide sequences were removed to address suspected cross-contamination and a sequencing artifact. In a later analysis, a clonal expansion index for each public chain was calculated from normalized within-repertoire ranks of inferred template counts. In a later analysis, generation probabilities were computed using a VDJ recombination model fitted to out-of-frame rearrangements, and the results were checked against IGoR. Hypergeometric tests were used in a later analysis to score TCR-TCR, TCR-HLA and TCR-CMV co-occurrence, with a repertoire-size bias correction applied to the TCR pairs. To estimate false discovery rates, a later analysis permuted the HLA or CMV assignments 20 times. In a later analysis, co-occurring TCRs were grouped with DBSCAN, and TCRdist sequence similarity was added when clustering was performed within HLA-allele-positive subsets. Co-occurrence clustering excluded repertoires with fewer than 30,000 or more than 120,000 public chains, plus five with anomalous nucleotide sharing. TCRdb holds this immuneACCESS table with in-frame rearrangements only. Some clones are missing; in checked studies, unresolved V genes explain under half, and the rest has no known cause. Clonal size and the V and J genes are those of that table, whereas D and trimming came from the DNA. This sample lists over 100,000 clones; approximately 82% were detected once. Around a fifth of the sample is held by the ten biggest clonotypes.

On this clone itself: Its antigen specificity is not known. The input lacks base qualities; no much larger clone sits a single base away.

Sequencing was performed on PBMCs. The receptor was isolated from a young man in good health and CMV-seropositive. Recombination linked TRBV15 to TRBJ1-1, with the D segment identity uncertain. In nucleotide form, the sequence is TGTGCCACCAGCAGAGATACAAATACTGAAGCTTTCTTT. This encodes CATSRDTNTEAFF.